This T cell receptor (beta chain) was recorded in a study of CD8+ T cells in alopecia areata. The CDR3 is 14 amino acids. Trimming took 5 bases from V and 0 from J, leaving 11 bases between them. The V gene's germline CDR1 is SGHDT and CDR2 YYEEEE. Described treatment: oral pan-JAK inhibitor, 5-10 mg twice daily. Sequencing used cDNA as its template, made by extracting RNA and reverse transcribing it. Sequencing was performed with immunoSEQ multiplex PCR; in TCRdb, only in-frame clones are kept and a portion is missing. The sample includes approximately 170,000 clones, 55% to 70% of them seen just once.

The sequencing used CD4+ T cells sorted from blood, collected at week 4, from a patient treated with tofacitinib. This sequence originates from a human donor with alopecia areata. The chain uses TRBV5-6 and TRBJ1-1; tentatively, D is TRBD1 (5 bases). The CDR3 reads CASRETGMNTEAFF. The CDR3, as DNA: TGTGCCAGCAGGGAAACAGGTATGAACACTGAAGCTTTCTTT.